These T cell receptor beta chains were read from a single sample in a study of T-cell reconstitution after alpha-beta-depleted transplantation in children. TCRdb itself ran the PCR reads through MiXCR, one entry per CDR3 protein. The sample consists of some 200,000 distinct CDR3 sequences, 13% to 15% of them appearing once. The sequenced sample was PBMCs from the stem cell graft donor, obtained from the stem cell graft. The origin of the receptors is a human donor who donated a stem cell graft to a child with acute lymphoblastic leukemia. Each CDR3 is given with its conserved first and last residue. D genes are given only for firm matches. The size of a clone is reported for some rows only, either as once, few or many, or as a class for expanded clones.

abundance: many
j_gene: TRBJ2-5
d_gene: .
v_gene: TRBV12-3/TRBV12-4
CDR3aa: CASNTRDLGTLQETQYF
CDR3nt: TGTGCCAGCAACACCCGGGACCTTGGTACATTACAAGAGACCCAGTACTTC

abundance: medium-sized
j_gene: TRBJ2-7
d_gene: .
v_gene: TRBV7-6
CDR3aa: CASSLPASALTYEQYF
CDR3nt: TGTGCCAGCAGCTTACCCGCTAGTGCCCTAACCTACGAGCAGTACTTC

abundance: few
j_gene: TRBJ2-7
d_gene: .
v_gene: TRBV7-2
CDR3aa: CASSLYTVSYEQYF
CDR3nt: TGTGCCAGCAGCTTATATACGGTCTCCTACGAGCAGTACTTC

abundance: .
j_gene: TRBJ2-4
d_gene: .
v_gene: TRBV7-2
CDR3aa: CASSPKTGWNIQYF
CDR3nt: TGTGCCAGCAGCCCGAAGACAGGATGGAACATTCAGTACTTC

abundance: many
j_gene: TRBJ1-1
d_gene: .
v_gene: TRBV5-1
CDR3aa: CASTLEGGTGTEAFF
CDR3nt: TGCGCCAGCACCTTGGAGGGGGGGACTGGCACTGAAGCTTTCTTT

abundance: many
j_gene: TRBJ1-2
d_gene: .
v_gene: TRBV5-1
CDR3aa: CASSLGGQSGYTF
CDR3nt: TGCGCCAGCAGCTTGGGAGGACAGTCCGGCTACACCTTC

abundance: few
j_gene: TRBJ2-2
d_gene: TRBD1
v_gene: TRBV5-1
CDR3aa: CASSRTTGPLLAGELFF
CDR3nt: TGCGCCAGCTCCCGGACGACAGGGCCTCTTTTGGCCGGGGAGCTGTTTTTT

abundance: few
j_gene: TRBJ2-5
d_gene: .
v_gene: TRBV5-6
CDR3aa: CASSPWGTQETQYF
CDR3nt: TGTGCCAGCAGCCCATGGGGGACCCAAGAGACCCAGTACTTC

abundance: many
j_gene: TRBJ2-1
d_gene: TRBD1
v_gene: TRBV24-1
CDR3aa: CATGMTGEAYNEQFF
CDR3nt: TGTGCCACAGGTATGACAGGGGAGGCCTACAATGAGCAGTTCTTC

abundance: many
j_gene: TRBJ2-1
d_gene: TRBD2
v_gene: TRBV7-9
CDR3aa: CASSGPLREVNEQFF
CDR3nt: TGTGCCAGCAGCGGACCCCTGCGGGAGGTGAATGAGCAGTTCTTC

abundance: .
j_gene: TRBJ1-2
d_gene: TRBD1
v_gene: TRBV7-9
CDR3aa: CASSLWIDRVGGYTF
CDR3nt: TGTGCCAGCAGCTTGTGGATAGACAGGGTCGGCGGCTACACCTTC

abundance: many
j_gene: TRBJ2-1
d_gene: .
v_gene: TRBV4-1
CDR3aa: CASSLMVGGGDEQFF
CDR3nt: TGCGCCAGCAGCCTGATGGTGGGGGGAGGAGATGAGCAGTTCTTC

abundance: many
j_gene: TRBJ1-2
d_gene: .
v_gene: TRBV20-1
CDR3aa: CSARDLVGRHYGYTF
CDR3nt: TGCAGTGCTAGAGATCTGGTAGGGAGGCACTATGGCTACACCTTC

abundance: .
j_gene: TRBJ2-1
d_gene: .
v_gene: TRBV6-5
CDR3aa: CASSYSSRTYNEQFF
CDR3nt: TGTGCCAGCAGTTACTCTTCCCGCACTTACAATGAGCAGTTCTTC